Listed below are T cell receptor beta chains from one sample, sequenced in a study of beta chain features in type 1 diabetes. Generated by immunoSEQ multiplex PCR, the TCRdb table keeps only in-frame clones and is missing some. Here the sample spans about 660,000 clones, 11% to 15% being singletons. Sequenced: naive CD4+ T cells from blood. These receptors originate from a man younger than 30 with type 1 diabetes. Both conserved end residues are part of each CDR3. Fields, in order: V gene, CDR3 length, D gene, J gene, clone size, CDR3 DNA, CDR3 protein. D genes are given only for firm matches. Some rows have no size entry. The others give once, few or many, or a class for an expanded clone.

V: TRBV7-2; length: 14; D: NA; J: TRBJ1-1; size: few; DNA: TGTGCCAGCAGTTCTCCCCCCGGACAGATTGAAGCTTTCTTT; CDR3: CASSSPPGQIEAFF
V: TRBV6-5; length: 13; D: NA; J: TRBJ2-5; size: few; DNA: TGTGCCAGCAGAGGGGACATCCAAGAGACCCAGTACTTC; CDR3: CASRGDIQETQYF
V: TRBV6-9; length: 14; D: NA; J: TRBJ2-1; size: few; DNA: TGTGCCCGAAACGGGAACAGGGAATACAATGAGCAGTTCTTC; CDR3: CARNGNREYNEQFF
V: TRBV10-3; length: 14; D: TRBD1; J: TRBJ1-3; size: few; DNA: TGTGCCATGACCTCAGGACAGGGTAGAGACACCATATATTTT; CDR3: CAMTSGQGRDTIYF
V: TRBV6-5; length: 15; D: NA; J: TRBJ2-2; size: few; DNA: TGTGCCAGCAGTTACGGTCGGGGACGGACCGGGGAGCTGTTTTTT; CDR3: CASSYGRGRTGELFF
V: TRBV29-1; length: 13; D: NA; J: TRBJ1-3; size: NA; DNA: TGCAGCGTTGAACGCTACTCTGGAAACACCATATATTTT; CDR3: CSVERYSGNTIYF
V: TRBV14; length: 17; D: NA; J: TRBJ2-1; size: NA; DNA: TGTGCCAGCAGCCTCCCCGGTGGGGCCGCTAGACGATATGAGCAGTTCTTC; CDR3: CASSLPGGAARRYEQFF
V: TRBV19; length: 13; D: TRBD1; J: TRBJ2-7; size: few; DNA: TGTGCCAGCAACCCGGGACAGTCCTACGAGCAGTACTTC; CDR3: CASNPGQSYEQYF
V: TRBV7-6; length: 15; D: TRBD2; J: TRBJ2-1; size: few; DNA: TGTGCCAGCAGTTCCCTAGCGGGAGGGCCCGATGAGCAGTTCTTC; CDR3: CASSSLAGGPDEQFF
V: TRBV5-1; length: 15; D: NA; J: TRBJ2-1; size: few; DNA: TGCGCCAGCAGCTTAGGGACTCCCTGGGCGAATGAGCAGTTCTTC; CDR3: CASSLGTPWANEQFF
V: TRBV20-1; length: 11; D: NA; J: TRBJ1-2; size: few; DNA: TGCAGTGCTAGTGCAGGGCTTGGCTACACCTTC; CDR3: CSASAGLGYTF
V: TRBV2; length: 14; D: TRBD2; J: TRBJ2-1; size: NA; DNA: TGTGCCAGCAAAGGACTAGCGGGAGGTGATGAGCAGTTCTTC; CDR3: CASKGLAGGDEQFF
V: TRBV6-6; length: 15; D: TRBD1; J: TRBJ2-3; size: NA; DNA: TGTGCCAGCAGTACCCGGGACAGGGCTGCAGATACGCAGTATTTT; CDR3: CASSTRDRAADTQYF
V: TRBV18; length: 15; D: TRBD1; J: TRBJ2-7; size: NA; DNA: TGTGCCAGCTCACCAGGAGGGACAGGGGCCTACGAGCAGTACTTC; CDR3: CASSPGGTGAYEQYF
V: TRBV7-2; length: 15; D: TRBD1; J: TRBJ2-2; size: few; DNA: TGTGCCAGCACGTGGGACAGGGCGTACACCGGGGAGCTGTTTTTT; CDR3: CASTWDRAYTGELFF
V: TRBV2; length: 15; D: TRBD1; J: TRBJ1-5; size: few; DNA: TGTGCCAGCGGTGAACGGACAGGGGGCAACCAGCCCCAGCATTTT; CDR3: CASGERTGGNQPQHF
V: TRBV2; length: 14; D: NA; J: TRBJ2-3; size: NA; DNA: TGTGCCAGCAGGGAACAGGGTCCCCCAGATACGCAGTATTTT; CDR3: CASREQGPPDTQYF
V: TRBV30; length: 16; D: NA; J: TRBJ1-3; size: NA; DNA: TGTGCCTGGAGTGTACTCGTCGGGGGCTCTGGAAACACCATATATTTT; CDR3: CAWSVLVGGSGNTIYF
V: TRBV30; length: 15; D: TRBD1; J: TRBJ2-1; size: NA; DNA: TGTGCCTGGAAGATCGCGGACAGGTCCTACAATGAGCAGTTCTTC; CDR3: CAWKIADRSYNEQFF
V: TRBV28; length: 15; D: TRBD1; J: TRBJ1-4; size: few; DNA: TGTGCCAGCAGTTTACAGGGGGGAGGGAATGAAAAACTGTTTTTT; CDR3: CASSLQGGGNEKLFF
V: TRBV30; length: 13; D: NA; J: TRBJ1-2; size: few; DNA: TGTGCCTGGAGTAGGGGATTTGGGTATGGCTACACCTTC; CDR3: CAWSRGFGYGYTF
V: TRBV19; length: 12; D: NA; J: TRBJ1-2; size: NA; DNA: TGTGCCAGTAGTCCCCCTTTTGGAGGCTACACCTTC; CDR3: CASSPPFGGYTF
V: TRBV7-9; length: 15; D: NA; J: TRBJ1-1; size: few; DNA: TGTGCCAGCAGCTACAACGACAGACCTAACACTGAAGCTTTCTTT; CDR3: CASSYNDRPNTEAFF
V: TRBV10-3; length: 13; D: NA; J: TRBJ2-5; size: NA; DNA: TGTGCCATCAGAAACAGCGACGTAGAGACCCAGTACTTC; CDR3: CAIRNSDVETQYF
V: TRBV7-3; length: 16; D: NA; J: TRBJ2-1; size: once; DNA: TGTGCCAGCAGCGCGACAGTCACCCCAGGGGACAATGAGCAGTTCTTC; CDR3: CASSATVTPGDNEQFF
V: TRBV18; length: 14; D: NA; J: TRBJ2-7; size: few; DNA: TGTGCCAGCTCACCTCGGGGCTTTTCCTACGAGCAGTACTTC; CDR3: CASSPRGFSYEQYF
V: TRBV5-4; length: 12; D: NA; J: TRBJ1-2; size: NA; DNA: TGTGCCAGCATAACCCCCGGTCGTGGCTACACCTTC; CDR3: CASITPGRGYTF
V: TRBV7-6; length: 13; D: NA; J: TRBJ1-1; size: NA; DNA: TGTGCCAGCAGCTTAGGGCAAAACACTGAAGCTTTCTTT; CDR3: CASSLGQNTEAFF
V: TRBV5-1; length: 14; D: TRBD1; J: TRBJ2-5; size: few; DNA: TGCGCCAGCAGCATACAGGGGAATCAAGAGACCCAGTACTTC; CDR3: CASSIQGNQETQYF
V: TRBV11-2; length: 15; D: TRBD1; J: TRBJ2-5; size: NA; DNA: TGTGCCAGCAGCTTCTGGACAGGGGGGACAGAGACCCAGTACTTC; CDR3: CASSFWTGGTETQYF
V: TRBV28; length: 14; D: TRBD1; J: TRBJ2-7; size: NA; DNA: TGTGCCAGCAGTTTCGGACAGGGGAGACGGGAGCAGTACTTC; CDR3: CASSFGQGRREQYF
V: TRBV4-2; length: 17; D: TRBD2; J: TRBJ2-1; size: few; DNA: TGTGCCAGCAGCCAAGAATCTCCGACTAGCGGAGATAATGAGCAGTTCTTC; CDR3: CASSQESPTSGDNEQFF
V: TRBV7-9; length: 14; D: TRBD1; J: TRBJ1-2; size: NA; DNA: TGTGCCAGCAGCTTAGGGGACAGGCCCTATGGCTACACCTTC; CDR3: CASSLGDRPYGYTF
V: TRBV7-2; length: 15; D: NA; J: TRBJ2-1; size: NA; DNA: TGTGCCAGCAGCTTAGCGTTGAGCTCCTACAATGAGCAGTTCTTC; CDR3: CASSLALSSYNEQFF
V: TRBV25-1; length: 17; D: TRBD1; J: TRBJ1-1; size: few; DNA: TGTGCCAGCAGTCAGAGGGGGGACAGGGAGATGAACACTGAAGCTTTCTTT; CDR3: CASSQRGDREMNTEAFF
V: TRBV7-2; length: 12; D: NA; J: TRBJ2-3; size: NA; DNA: TGTGCCAGCAGCTCGCAGGGGGATACGCAGTATTTT; CDR3: CASSSQGDTQYF
V: TRBV29-1; length: 14; D: TRBD2; J: TRBJ2-7; size: NA; DNA: TGCAGCGTTGCAGCGGGAGCCTTTACCTACGAGCAGTACTTC; CDR3: CSVAAGAFTYEQYF
V: TRBV6-1; length: 14; D: NA; J: TRBJ2-1; size: few; DNA: TGTGCCAGCAGTGATGAGGGCTCCTACAATGAGCAGTTCTTC; CDR3: CASSDEGSYNEQFF
V: TRBV4-2; length: 16; D: NA; J: TRBJ2-5; size: few; DNA: TGTGCCAGCAGCCAGATTGCCGGGACTCCCCAAGAGACCCAGTACTTC; CDR3: CASSQIAGTPQETQYF
V: TRBV5-1; length: 17; D: NA; J: TRBJ2-2; size: few; DNA: TGCGCCAGCAGCTTGGGACCAGGGGGGCCGAACACCGGGGAGCTGTTTTTT; CDR3: CASSLGPGGPNTGELFF
V: TRBV28; length: 15; D: NA; J: TRBJ2-7; size: NA; DNA: TGTGCCAGCAGCTTCCCCGGGGGGCGAACCTACGAGCAGTACTTC; CDR3: CASSFPGGRTYEQYF